One and the same sample provided the 26 T cell receptor beta chains below, sequenced in a study of cytomegalovirus exposure and HLA in healthy donors. The assay was immunoSEQ multiplex PCR, and TCRdb's table has in-frame clones only and misses some. The sample carries about 120,000 clones, roughly 89% recorded once. The source material was PBMCs. These receptors were obtained from a woman younger than 30 in good health and CMV-seronegative.

The chain carries TRBV18 and TRBJ1-1; TRBD1 matches 10 bases. CDR1 and CDR2 from the germline V gene are KGHSH and LQKENI. The junction had 7 bases not matched to a gene; V was cut back by 2 bases and J by 10 bases. The CDR3 totals 14 residues. The CDR3 sequence is CASSPGDRGVRAFF. DNA of the CDR3: TGTGCCAGCTCACCAGGGGACAGGGGCGTTAGAGCTTTCTTT.

A note on this clone: This CDR3 is missing its conserved last phenylalanine or tryptophan, likely due to a read error. The limits of the CDR3 on the DNA are not certain, so only TCRdb's listed CDR3 is given. V gene TRBV2 combines with J gene TRBJ2-3; TRBD2 is taken as the D call from the table, unchecked against the DNA. The CDR3 spans 9 residues, counting both ends. Germline CDR1 reads SNHLY; CDR2 reads FYNNEI. The CDR3 sequence is CASERGGVS.

This chain links TRBV6-6 with TRBJ2-7; TRBD2 agrees at 7 bases. The V segment lost 6 bases and the J segment 1 base; nucleotides outside the gene matches: 6. There are 14 residues in the CDR3. Per the germline V gene, CDR1 is MNHNY and CDR2 is SVGAGI (reference sequence). Here the CDR3 reads CASRGTGRSYEQYF. The CDR3 DNA follows: TGTGCCAGCAGGGGGACCGGGAGGTCCTACGAGCAGTACTTC.

This chain joins TRBV6-5 and TRBJ1-1, with TRBD1 as a possible D gene (5 bases). The V end was cut by 8 bases, the J end by 4 bases, with 14 bases between. The CDR3 has 13 amino acids. CDR1 is MNHEY, CDR2 SVGAGI, per germline. Here the CDR3 reads CASHRGGGTEAFF. The CDR3 DNA reads TGTGCCAGCCACCGGGGGGGAGGCACTGAAGCTTTCTTT.

The chain recombines TRBV4-2 with TRBJ1-6; D is uncertain. The CDR3 spans 14 residues. Trimming removed 0 bases from V and 5 bases from J, with 5 bases in between. Germline values: CDR1 LGHNA, CDR2 YNFKEQ. CDR3: CASSQEGNNSPLHF. CDR3 bases: TGTGCCAGCAGCCAAGAGGGCAATAATTCACCCCTCCACTTT.

This clone was observed a few times. The chain has TRBV5-1 and TRBJ2-7; 8 bases are shared with TRBD1. Looked up from germline, CDR1 is SGHRS and CDR2 is YFSETQ. Trimming removed 9 bases from V and 6 bases from J; junction bases left unmatched: 8. The CDR3 totals 12 residues. The CDR3 protein is CATTGGVGEQYF. CDR3 sequence (DNA): TGCGCCACCACAGGGGGAGTTGGCGAGCAGTACTTC.

This chain links TRBV19 with TRBJ1-6, with D tentatively TRBD1 (5 bases). CDR3 length equals 15 residues. Trimming took off 4 bases at V and 9 bases at J, with 16 bases between the two ends. Germline CDR1 reads LNHDA; CDR2 reads SQIVND (reference sequence). The CDR3 DNA is TGTGCCAGTAGTAACGCCGGGCAGGGCTTTTCACCCCTCCACTTT. Protein: CASSNAGQGFSPLHF.

V usage is TRBV9 and J usage is TRBJ2-2; 7 nucleotides align to TRBD1. This CDR3 contains 15 residues. Germline CDR1 SGDLS, CDR2 YYNGEE. J lost 6 bases, V lost 0 bases, and 5 bases had no gene match. This CDR3 is CASSVAGGMAGELFF. The CDR3 coding sequence is TGTGCCAGCAGCGTAGCAGGGGGTATGGCCGGGGAGCTGTTTTTT.

CDR3 amino acids: CASSYRDLSSYEQYF. CDR3 sequence (DNA): TGTGCCAGCAGTTACCGGGACTTGAGCTCCTACGAGCAGTACTTC. The chain combines TRBV27 with TRBJ2-7, with D perhaps TRBD2 (6 bases). Deletions cut 4 bases from V and 0 bases from J, with 13 bases between. The germline CDR1 and CDR2 sequences are MNHEY and SMNVEV (reference sequence). This CDR3 spans 15 amino acids.

This clone was detected once. This rearrangement joins TRBV6-5 to TRBJ2-1; TRBD2 matches at 11 bases. CDR1 is MNHEY, CDR2 SVGAGI, per germline. Losses at the gene ends were 2 bases for V and 5 bases for J; bases not matched to a gene: 5. This CDR3 has 16 residues. CDR3 in amino acids: CASSYRLAGKNNEQFF. The CDR3 region has the DNA TGTGCCAGCAGTTACCGACTAGCGGGGAAGAACAATGAGCAGTTCTTC.

The chain links TRBV6-1 to TRBJ1-2; D is ambiguous. The V gene's germline CDR1 is MNHNS and CDR2 SASEGT. Trimming cost V 5 bases and J 6 bases, with 10 bases left between them. The CDR3 contains 12 residues. CDR3 in amino acids: CASSPLRDGYTF. CDR3 bases: TGTGCCAGCAGTCCCCTCCGGGATGGCTACACCTTC.

J is TRBJ1-3 and V is TRBV11-2; 7 nucleotides match TRBD1. The CDR3 spans 17 residues. Germline trimming cut 0 bases from V and 1 base from J; bases unmatched to any gene: 6. Germline loops: CDR1 SGHAT, CDR2 FQNNGV. This CDR3 is CASSLERTGPSGNTIYF. CDR3 DNA sequence: TGTGCCAGCAGCTTAGAACGGACAGGCCCGTCTGGAAACACCATATATTTT.

The rearrangement links TRBV5-6 to TRBJ1-2, with 7 positions matching TRBD1. From germline, CDR1 is SGHDT and CDR2 YYEEEE. J was trimmed by 5 bases and V by 3 bases; bases with no gene match: 7. The CDR3 spans 14 residues. The DNA for the CDR3 is TGTGCCAGCAGCTACGCGGGACAGTCATATGGCTACACCTTC. The encoded protein is CASSYAGQSYGYTF. Complete variable domain (other parts from reference TRBV5-6 and TRBJ1-2): DAGVTQSPTHLIKTRGQQVTLRCSPKSGHDTVSWYQQALGQGPQFIFQYYEEEERQRGNFPDRFSGHQFPNYSSELNVNALLLGDSALYLCASSYAGQSYGYTFGSGTRLTVV.

This clone was counted between two and nine times. This rearrangement joins TRBV6-5 to TRBJ2-7; 7 positions agree with TRBD1. The CDR3 contains 16 residues. J gave up 2 bases and V 0 bases, and 7 bases lay outside the gene matches. Germline V gene lookup returns CDR1 MNHEY and CDR2 SVGAGI. This chain's CDR3 is CASSYSGTAVAYEQYF. Written as DNA, the CDR3 is TGTGCCAGCAGTTACTCAGGGACAGCAGTAGCCTACGAGCAGTACTTC.

This clone was counted between two and nine times. CDR3 protein: CASSPRRDRVHEQYF. For the CDR3, the DNA is TGTGCCAGCAGCCCTCGCCGGGACAGGGTCCACGAGCAGTACTTC. This sequence joins TRBV7-8 and TRBJ2-7; 9 bases align to TRBD1. V shed 5 bases, J shed 5 bases, and the junction held 10 bases outside the gene matches. The CDR3 has 15 amino acids. CDR1 SGHVS and CDR2 FQNEAQ come from the germline V gene.

As concerns this clone: The junction departs from the called germline gene at one end, perhaps through a read error. V is TRBV7-6 and J is TRBJ1-2, with D perhaps TRBD1 (6 bases). The CDR3 length is 11 residues. From germline, CDR1 is SGHVS and CDR2 FNYEAQ. The CDR3 here is CASSSAGRTAF. In DNA form, the CDR3 reads TGTGCCAGCAGCTCAGCAGGACGGACAGCCTTC.

V gene TRBV19 combines with J gene TRBJ2-2; possibly TRBD2 for D (7 bases). This CDR3 region has 14 residues. Germline CDR1 is LNHDA and CDR2 is SQIVND (reference sequence). V was shortened by 6 bases and J by 5 bases, with 13 bases between the two germline ends. In nucleotides, the CDR3 is TGTGCCAGTAGCCACAGGGAGGGAACCGGGGAGCTGTTTTTT. Encoded protein: CASSHREGTGELFF.

This chain links TRBV15 with TRBJ2-7; D might be TRBD1 (6 bases). Germline CDR1 is LNHNV and CDR2 is YYDKDF (reference sequence). The V gene lost 5 bases and the J gene lost 3 bases, with 17 bases spanning the gap. There are 15 residues in the CDR3. The CDR3 nucleotides are TGTGCCACCAGCCCAAAGGCAGGGGCTTTCTACGAGCAGTACTTC. Its translation is CATSPKAGAFYEQYF. Combining the CDR3 with reference TRBV15 and TRBJ2-7 gives the whole variable domain DAMVIQNPRYQVTQFGKPVTLSCSQTLNHNVMYWYQQKSSQAPKLLFHYYDKDFNNEADTPDNFQSRRPNTSFCFLDIRSPGLGDTAMYLCATSPKAGAFYEQYFGPGTRLTVT.

In this sample, this clone turned up once. The chain is built from TRBV9 and TRBJ1-2; D gene ambiguous. V was trimmed by 1 base and J by 6 bases, leaving 7 bases between them. Germline CDR1 is SGDLS and CDR2 is YYNGEE. The length of the CDR3 is 12 residues. The chain's CDR3 is CASSVRGNGYTF. CDR3 DNA: TGTGCCAGCAGCGTACGAGGGAATGGCTACACCTTC.

This sequence joins TRBV10-1 and TRBJ2-3, with 8 bases fitting TRBD2. The V gene's germline CDR1 is WNHNN and CDR2 SYGVQD (reference sequence). The CDR3 has 13 amino acids. V shed 7 bases, J shed 3 bases, and the junction held 3 bases outside the gene matches. The CDR3 DNA sequence: TGCGCCAGCATGGCGGGGGGAACAGATACGCAGTATTTT. Its protein is CASMAGGTDTQYF.

The V gene is TRBV7-9, the J gene TRBJ1-2; 7 bases match TRBD1. The CDR3 runs 15 residues. In germline, CDR1 is SEHNR, CDR2 FQNEAQ (reference sequence). Unmatched junction bases numbered 14, after V lost 5 bases and J lost 8 bases. The CDR3 DNA reads as TGTGCCAGCAGCGTACAGGGGTTCGTGATGGAAGGCTACACCTTC. This gives the protein CASSVQGFVMEGYTF.

This clone was seen once. The V and J genes are TRBV5-8 and TRBJ1-4; D unclear. Germline CDR1 SGHTS, CDR2 YDEGEE. Trimming left V 4 bases short and J 8 bases short, with 12 bases between. The CDR3 sequence is 13 residues long. CDR3 DNA sequence: TGTGCCAGCAGCCCATGGGAGACCGAAAAACTGTTTTTT. Translating gives CASSPWETEKLFF.

The V call is TRBV5-1, the J call TRBJ2-6, with 7 nucleotides matching TRBD1. Germline CDR1 is SGHRS and CDR2 is YFSETQ. The CDR3 is made up of 17 amino acids. V trimming: 1 base; J trimming: 1 base; junction bases outside the gene matches: 5. The CDR3 region has the DNA TGCGCCAGCAGCTTGTGGGACAGCTCTTCTGGGGCCAACGTCCTGACTTTC. This gives the protein CASSLWDSSSGANVLTF.

This chain links TRBV7-9 with TRBJ1-1; D is ambiguous. Trimming removed 5 bases from V and 5 bases from J, with 21 bases in between. CDR1 is SEHNR, CDR2 FQNEAQ, per germline (reference sequence). The length of the CDR3 is 16 residues. This CDR3 reads CASSPQRLRMLTEAFF. As DNA, the CDR3 is TGTGCCAGCAGCCCTCAGCGATTGCGAATGTTAACTGAAGCTTTCTTT.

The chain uses TRBV5-1 and TRBJ2-3, with TRBD2 matching over 11 bases. CDR3 length equals 16 residues. V was pared by 5 bases and J by 4 bases, with 9 bases of the junction left unmatched. Per germline, CDR1 SGHRS and CDR2 YFSETQ. This CDR3 reads CASSSSSGGIADTQYF. The CDR3 coding sequence is TGCGCCAGCAGTTCCTCTAGCGGGGGGATAGCAGATACGCAGTATTTT.

This chain connects TRBV27 to TRBJ2-5; 12 bases line up with TRBD2. The CDR3 extends over 15 amino acids. Germline loops: CDR1 MNHEY, CDR2 SMNVEV (reference sequence). V dropped 10 bases and J dropped 3; count of bases not matched to a gene: 9. The CDR3 DNA reads as TGTGCCACCCCCTTCCGGACTAGCGGGGAAGAGACCCAGTACTTC. It is translated as CATPFRTSGEETQYF.